The sequence of this T cell receptor (beta chain) was determined in a study of radiation and T cells in renal cell carcinoma (dated by TCRdb to 2020 to 2021). Looking at the study overall: Samples were obtained from a clinical trial, in which 15 Gy stereotactic body radiation therapy was delivered to primary renal cell carcinomas and nephrectomy was performed 4 weeks later. Across all 50 or so samples, approximately 4,000,000 unique CDR3 nucleotide sequences, encoding 2,658,974 unique CDR3 amino acid sequences, were identified. In total, more than 50 samples underwent TCR beta sequencing: about 26 tumors plus 27 peripheral blood samples. Study-wide findings and limitations: Because no pretreatment tumor biopsies were available, whether clonotypes were present in the tumor at baseline could not be determined. With a single-armed trial design, the study had no way to address how radiation dose or scheduling affects the TCR repertoire. Changes in the blood repertoire were not tracked past 4 weeks after treatment. In blood, the top tumor clonotypes increased between baseline and 2 weeks post-radiation and then shrank by 4 weeks, which suggests that tumor-resident clones expanded only transiently.

Details on this clone: Which antigen it targets is not known. Base qualities are not recorded, but no much larger clone differs from it by a single base.

Sample time point, as interpreted from the label and publication: baseline pretreatment blood. Explained via the paper, the treatment or condition label denotes: 15 Gy SBRT to primary tumor, nephrectomy 4 weeks later. Serial peripheral blood from radiation-treated patients was sampled at baseline, 2 weeks and 4 weeks after SBRT to track tumor-enriched clonotypes. Renal cell carcinoma with clear cell pathology was present in all patients. The QIAamp DNA Blood Mini Kit (Qiagen) was used to prepare genomic DNA for TCR sequencing. Only samples passing all quality control checks were included in the analyses. The immunoSEQ kit was used, according to the manufacturer's recommendations, to generate TCR beta libraries from genomic DNA. For library preparation, a first multiplex PCR was performed with proprietary primers, followed by a second PCR in which unique barcodes were added, and bead cleanups were performed after each round. A positive control reaction and a negative control reaction, both provided in the kit, were run with every batch of samples. The final libraries underwent checking on an Agilent 4200 TapeStation D1000 ScreenTape, volumetric pooling, and quantification by qPCR. Sequencing ran on an Illumina NextSeq500 with a MidOutput 150-cycle cartridge, using 156 Read1 and 15 Index1 cycles with kit custom primers. The pooled library was loaded at approximately 1 pM, with a roughly 20% PhiX control spiked in. In the authors' own workflow: Vendor-processed data were analyzed in R, with a clonotype defined as all T cells sharing the same CDR3 nucleotide sequence. In the clone abundance analyses, frequencies were normalized to the 10,000 most abundant clones in each sample. Public T cell clones, which averaged fewer than five per sample, were excluded before analysis. Tumor-enriched and baseline blood-enriched clonotypes were defined by at least a 32-fold difference in abundance between compartments. A beta-binomial differential abundance model was used to identify clonotypes that expanded or contracted between blood time points. Tumor-blood repertoire similarity was measured with the Baroni-Urbani and Buser coefficient, and group comparisons used two-tailed Wilcoxon tests in R. In TCRdb, the immuneACCESS table is reduced to in-frame sequences with V and J assigned. These tables do not hold every clone; where another copy was compared, an unresolved V gene accounts for under half, and the others remain unexplained. Clonal size and the V and J genes are those of that table, whereas D and trimming came from the DNA. Here the sample has roughly 120,000 clones; roughly 80% occur a single time. The ten largest clones add up to around 3% of the sample.

Sequences MNHEY (CDR1) and SVGAGI (CDR2) are obtained from the germline V gene. The CDR3 sequence holds 12 residues, the cysteine and phenylalanine included. Only the CDR3 region is kept as DNA, spanning 36 bases read in frame from base 1. Trimming removed 6 bases from V and 11 bases from J, leaving 16 bases between the germline ends. The sequence links TRBV6-5 to TRBJ1-1, with a weak D call of TRBD1 (6 bases match). The TCR sequence derives from a woman in her fifties or sixties with renal cell carcinoma. The material was blood, obtained from a patient whose treatment included radiotherapy and nephrectomy. CDR3 sequence: CASSLGGAGAFF. The nucleotides read TGTGCCAGCAGCCTTGGGGGCGCTGGGGCTTTCTTT.